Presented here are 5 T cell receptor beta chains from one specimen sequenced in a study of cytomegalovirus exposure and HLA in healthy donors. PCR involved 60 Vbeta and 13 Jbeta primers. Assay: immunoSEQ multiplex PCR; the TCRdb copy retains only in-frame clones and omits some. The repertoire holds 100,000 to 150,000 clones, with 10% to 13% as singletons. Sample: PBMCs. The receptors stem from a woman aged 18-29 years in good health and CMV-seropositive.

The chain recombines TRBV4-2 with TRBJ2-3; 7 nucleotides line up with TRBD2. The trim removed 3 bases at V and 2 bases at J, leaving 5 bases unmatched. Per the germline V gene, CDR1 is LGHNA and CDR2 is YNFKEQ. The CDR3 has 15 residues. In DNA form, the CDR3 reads TGTGCCAGCAGCCAGCCGGGACTAACCACAGATACGCAGTATTTT. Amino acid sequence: CASSQPGLTTDTQYF.

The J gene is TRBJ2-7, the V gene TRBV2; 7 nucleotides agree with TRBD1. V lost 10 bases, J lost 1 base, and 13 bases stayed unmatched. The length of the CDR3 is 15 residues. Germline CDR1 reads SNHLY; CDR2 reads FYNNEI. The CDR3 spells CATKYGEGASYEQYF. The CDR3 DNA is TGTGCCACAAAATATGGCGAGGGGGCGTCCTACGAGCAGTACTTC.

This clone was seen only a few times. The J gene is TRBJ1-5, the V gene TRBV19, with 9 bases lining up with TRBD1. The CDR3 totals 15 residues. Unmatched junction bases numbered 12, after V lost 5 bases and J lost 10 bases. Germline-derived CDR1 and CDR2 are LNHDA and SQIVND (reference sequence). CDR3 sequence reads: CASSVQTGGTSPQHF. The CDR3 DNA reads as TGTGCCAGTAGTGTTCAGACAGGGGGGACCTCTCCCCAGCATTTT.

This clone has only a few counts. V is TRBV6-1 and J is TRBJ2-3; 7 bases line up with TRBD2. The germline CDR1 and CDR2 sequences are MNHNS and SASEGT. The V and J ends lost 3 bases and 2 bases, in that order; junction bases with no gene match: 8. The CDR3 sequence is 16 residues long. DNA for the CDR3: TGTGCCAGCAGTGAGTCGGGGGGATTCACCACAGATACGCAGTATTTT. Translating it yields CASSESGGFTTDTQYF.

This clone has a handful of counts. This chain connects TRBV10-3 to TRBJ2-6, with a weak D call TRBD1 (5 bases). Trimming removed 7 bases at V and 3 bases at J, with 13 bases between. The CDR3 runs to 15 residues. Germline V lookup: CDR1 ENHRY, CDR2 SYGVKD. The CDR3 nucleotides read TGTGCCATCAAGGACACGACGGTTGGGGCCAACGTCCTGACTTTC. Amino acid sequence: CAIKDTTVGANVLTF.